Below are 2 T cell receptor beta chains sequenced from a single sample in a study of post-analysis software for immune sequencing data. Carried by the TCR beta cDNA libraries were unique molecular identifiers. TCRdb recomputed calls from the PCR reads with MiXCR, one row per CDR3 protein. The sample includes 400,000 to 500,000 distinct CDR3 sequences, approximately 39% of them seen just once. The antigens these receptors bind are not known. Study conclusions and caveats: TRBV segments more frequent in patients than in controls numbered a few and included TRBV5-6, TRBV5-1 and TRBV20-1.

The sample comprised blood. Every receptor here comes from a girl aged 2-10 years with multiple sclerosis.

The J gene is TRBJ2-7, the V gene TRBV7-8; 7 bases map to TRBD1. This CDR3 has 16 residues. J gave up 2 bases and V 1 base, and 8 bases lay outside the gene matches. The germline CDR1 and CDR2 sequences are SGHVS and FQNEAQ. The DNA for the CDR3 is TGTGCCAGCAGCTTAGGGCGAGACAGGGCCCCCTACGAGCAGTACTTC. It encodes CASSLGRDRAPYEQYF.

This clonotype has only a few counts. This sequence joins TRBV7-9 and TRBJ2-7; D perhaps matches TRBD2 (6 bases). This CDR3 contains 14 residues. With 8 bases removed from V and 1 base from J, the gap between germline ends came to 15 bases. Germline V gene sequence: CDR1 SEHNR, CDR2 FQNEAQ (reference sequence). The CDR3 DNA sequence: TGTGCCAGCTTGGATCTCGCGGGGTCCTACGAGCAGTACTTC. Encoded protein: CASLDLAGSYEQYF.